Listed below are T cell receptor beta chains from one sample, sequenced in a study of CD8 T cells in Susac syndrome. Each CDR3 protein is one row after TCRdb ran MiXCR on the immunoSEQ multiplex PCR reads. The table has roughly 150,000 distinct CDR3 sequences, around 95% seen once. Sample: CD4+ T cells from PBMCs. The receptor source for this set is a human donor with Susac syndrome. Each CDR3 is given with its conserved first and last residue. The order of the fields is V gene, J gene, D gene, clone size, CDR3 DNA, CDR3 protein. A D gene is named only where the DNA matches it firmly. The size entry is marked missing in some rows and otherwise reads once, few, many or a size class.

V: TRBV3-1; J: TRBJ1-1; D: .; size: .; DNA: TGTGCCAGCAGCCAAGAGCTAGTGAACACTGAAGCTTTCTTT; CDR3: CASSQELVNTEAFF
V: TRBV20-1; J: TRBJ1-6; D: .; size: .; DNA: TGCAGTGCTTCTGATGGTAGCTCCTATAATTCACCCCTCCACTTT; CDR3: CSASDGSSYNSPLHF
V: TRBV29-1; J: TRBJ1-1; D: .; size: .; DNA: TGCAGCGTTGGCTCAGGGTCGTGGGGTACTGAAGCTTTCTTT; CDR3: CSVGSGSWGTEAFF
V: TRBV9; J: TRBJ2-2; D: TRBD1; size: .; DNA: TGTGCCAGCAGCGTAGGGGCAGGGGGCGACACCGGGGAGCTGTTTTTT; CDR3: CASSVGAGGDTGELFF
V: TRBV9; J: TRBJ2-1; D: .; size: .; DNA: TGTGCCAGCAGCAAAATATCAAACTCCTACAATGAGCAGTTCTTC; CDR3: CASSKISNSYNEQFF
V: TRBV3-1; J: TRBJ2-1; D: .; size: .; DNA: TGTGCCAGCAGCCCGACAAACAATGAGCAGTTCTTC; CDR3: CASSPTNNEQFF
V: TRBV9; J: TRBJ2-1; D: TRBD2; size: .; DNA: TGTGCCAGCAGCGTCTCTCTAGCGGGGGGTTTCTACAATGAGCAGTTCTTC; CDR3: CASSVSLAGGFYNEQFF
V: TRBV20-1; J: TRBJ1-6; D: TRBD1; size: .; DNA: TGCAGTGTCCCGGACAGGGCAAATTCACCCCTCCACTTT; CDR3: CSVPDRANSPLHF
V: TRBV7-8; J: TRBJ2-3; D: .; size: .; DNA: TGTGCCAGCAGCCCCGGTGCCACAGATACGCAGTATTTT; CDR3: CASSPGATDTQYF
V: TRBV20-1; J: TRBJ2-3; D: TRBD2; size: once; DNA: TGCAGTGCTGGCTCGCGAGGACTAGCGTCAAGCACAGATACGCAGTATTTT; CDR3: CSAGSRGLASSTDTQYF
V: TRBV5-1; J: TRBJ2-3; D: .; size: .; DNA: TGCGCCAGCAGCTTGAGTAGTTCGGTTGATACGCAGTATTTT; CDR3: CASSLSSSVDTQYF
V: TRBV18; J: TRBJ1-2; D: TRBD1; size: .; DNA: TGTGCCAGCTCACCCCCGGGACAGCCTGACTATGGCTACACCTTC; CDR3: CASSPPGQPDYGYTF
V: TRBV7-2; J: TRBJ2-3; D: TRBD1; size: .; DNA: TGTGCCAGCAGCTTGGGCCAGGGGGGCACAGATACGCAGTATTTT; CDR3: CASSLGQGGTDTQYF
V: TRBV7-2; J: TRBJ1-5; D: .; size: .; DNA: TGTGCCAGCAGCTTATCCGGGGCGGGTCAGCCCCAGCATTTT; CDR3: CASSLSGAGQPQHF
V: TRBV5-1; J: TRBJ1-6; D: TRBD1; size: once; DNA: TGCGCCAGCAGCCTGGGACAGGGCTTTTCTCCCCTCCACTTT; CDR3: CASSLGQGFSPLHF
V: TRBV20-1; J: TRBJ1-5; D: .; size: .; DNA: TGCAGTGCTAGAGTCCACCACAGGGATTCCAATCAGCCCCAGCATTTT; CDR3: CSARVHHRDSNQPQHF
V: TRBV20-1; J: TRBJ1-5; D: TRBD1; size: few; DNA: TGCAGTGCTCGGACAGGAGTTAATCAGCCCCAGCATTTT; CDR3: CSARTGVNQPQHF
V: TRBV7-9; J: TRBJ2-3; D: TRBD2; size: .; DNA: TGTGCCACCACCCACCTAGCGGGGGCCCATCGTAGCACAGATACGCAGTATTTT; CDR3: CATTHLAGAHRSTDTQYF
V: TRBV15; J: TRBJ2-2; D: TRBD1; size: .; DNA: TGTGCCACCAGCAAGAGACAGGGAAACACCGGGGAGCTGTTTTTT; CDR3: CATSKRQGNTGELFF
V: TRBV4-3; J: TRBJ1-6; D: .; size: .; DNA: TGCGCCAGCAGCCAAGATACGAGGGCCAATTCACCCCTCCACTTT; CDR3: CASSQDTRANSPLHF
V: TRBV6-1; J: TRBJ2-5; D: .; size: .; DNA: TGTGCCAGCAGTGAAGGAAGCGGATTGCAAGAGACCCAGTACTTC; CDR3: CASSEGSGLQETQYF
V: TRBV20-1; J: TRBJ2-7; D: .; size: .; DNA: TGCAGTGCTAAGGCGGGGCAGACCTACGAGCAGTACTTC; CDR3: CSAKAGQTYEQYF
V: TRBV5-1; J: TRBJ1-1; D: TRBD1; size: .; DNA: TGCGCCAGCAGCAGCTCCGGGACAGGGGGCTATGGGGACACTGAAGCTTTCTTT; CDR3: CASSSSGTGGYGDTEAFF
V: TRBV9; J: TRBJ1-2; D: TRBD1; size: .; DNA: TGTGCCAGCAGCAACCTTGGGGGACAGGGCGTGACCTATGGCTACACCTTC; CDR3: CASSNLGGQGVTYGYTF
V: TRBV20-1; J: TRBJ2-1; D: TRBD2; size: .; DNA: TGCAGTGCTGGGGGGGGACTAGCGGCTAACAATGAGCAGTTCTTC; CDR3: CSAGGGLAANNEQFF
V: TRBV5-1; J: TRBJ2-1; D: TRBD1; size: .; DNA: TGCGCCAGCAGCCCCGGGACAGGGTCGTCTGAGCAGTTCTTC; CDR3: CASSPGTGSSEQFF
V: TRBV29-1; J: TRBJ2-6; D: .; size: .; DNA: TGCAGCGTTGGAGGGACAGGGGCCAACGTCCTGACTTTC; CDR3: CSVGGTGANVLTF
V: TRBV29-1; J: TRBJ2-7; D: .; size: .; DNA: TGCAGCGTCCTCGATGGGACCTACGAGCAGTACTTC; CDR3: CSVLDGTYEQYF
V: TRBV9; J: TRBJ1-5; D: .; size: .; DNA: TGTGCCAGCAGCGTGGACGTGGGTAGCAATCAGCCCCAGCATTTT; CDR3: CASSVDVGSNQPQHF
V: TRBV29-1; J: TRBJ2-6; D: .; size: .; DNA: TGCAGCGTTGAAGACAGGGGATACTCTGGGGCCAACGTCCTGACTTTC; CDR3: CSVEDRGYSGANVLTF
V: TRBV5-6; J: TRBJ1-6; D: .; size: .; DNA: TGTGCCAGCAGCAGACTCGATTCACCCCTCCACTTT; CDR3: CASSRLDSPLHF
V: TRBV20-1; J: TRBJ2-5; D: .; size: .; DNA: TGCAGTGCTAGACCCTTTTCGGGGGCAGTAGAGACCCAGTACTTC; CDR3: CSARPFSGAVETQYF
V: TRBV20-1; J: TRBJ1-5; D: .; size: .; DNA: TGCAGTGCTAGAGCGTCGGGGTACGGTGGGCCCCAGCATTTT; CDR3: CSARASGYGGPQHF
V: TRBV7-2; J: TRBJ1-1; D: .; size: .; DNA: TGTGCCAGCAGTCCCCAGGGACCCGAAGCTTTCTTT; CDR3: CASSPQGPEAFF
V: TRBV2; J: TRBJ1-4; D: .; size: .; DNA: TGTGCCAGCAGGCTACAGGGAGGGTCAACTAATGAAAAACTGTTTTTT; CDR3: CASRLQGGSTNEKLFF
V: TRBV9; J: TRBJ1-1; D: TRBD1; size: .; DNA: TGTGCCAGCAGCCCCCATCCCCGACAGGGTGAAGCTTTCTTT; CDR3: CASSPHPRQGEAFF
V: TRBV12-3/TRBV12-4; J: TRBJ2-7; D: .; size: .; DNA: TGTGCCAGCAGTTTGGGGGTTCCCTACGAGCAGTACTTC; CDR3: CASSLGVPYEQYF
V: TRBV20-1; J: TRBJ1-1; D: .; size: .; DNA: TGCAGTGCTCTTAGACCGGGGAGCACTGAAGCTTTCTTT; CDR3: CSALRPGSTEAFF
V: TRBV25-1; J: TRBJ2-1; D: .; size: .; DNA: TGTGCCAGCACTACAGGGTACAATGAGCAGTTCTTC; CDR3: CASTTGYNEQFF
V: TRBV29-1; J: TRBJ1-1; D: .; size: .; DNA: TGCAGCGTTCAAGACTTGACAAGGGACACTGAAGCTTTCTTT; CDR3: CSVQDLTRDTEAFF
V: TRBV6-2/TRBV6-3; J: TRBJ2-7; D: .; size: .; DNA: TGTGCCAGCAGCGAAAGGACAGCGAACGAGCAGTACTTC; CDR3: CASSERTANEQYF
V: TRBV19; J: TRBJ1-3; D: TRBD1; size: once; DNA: TGTGCCAGTACGGCGACAGGGGGACACGCGGTCGCCATATATTTT; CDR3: CASTATGGHAVAIYF
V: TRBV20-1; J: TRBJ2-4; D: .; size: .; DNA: TGCAGTGCTCTTTCCGGAAACATTCAGTACTTC; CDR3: CSALSGNIQYF
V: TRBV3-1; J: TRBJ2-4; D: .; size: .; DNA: TGTGCCAGCAGCCACCCGGGGCCCAGGAACATTCAGTACTTC; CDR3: CASSHPGPRNIQYF
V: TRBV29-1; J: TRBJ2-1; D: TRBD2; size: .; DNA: TGCATCGTCCAGGCGGGGGAGTACAATGAGCAGTTCTTC; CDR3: CIVQAGEYNEQFF
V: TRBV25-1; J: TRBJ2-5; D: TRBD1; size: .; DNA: TGTGCCAGCAGGACCGGGACAGCCCGAAAAGAGACCCAGTACTTC; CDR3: CASRTGTARKETQYF
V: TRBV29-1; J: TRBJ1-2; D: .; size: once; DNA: TGCAGCTCCCTCGGGGACTATGGCTACACCTTC; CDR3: CSSLGDYGYTF
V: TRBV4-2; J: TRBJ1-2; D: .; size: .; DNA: TGTGCCAGCAGCCAAGACCCCTGGGGGGGCCACTATGGCTACACCTTC; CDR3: CASSQDPWGGHYGYTF
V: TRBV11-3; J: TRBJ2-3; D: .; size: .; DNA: TGTGCCAGCAGCTCCCCCGAGGGGCCGGATACGCAGTATTTT; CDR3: CASSSPEGPDTQYF
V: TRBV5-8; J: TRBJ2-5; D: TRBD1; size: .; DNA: TGTGCCAGCAGCGGAGGGGACAGGGGATCCCAAGAGACCCAGTACTTC; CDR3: CASSGGDRGSQETQYF
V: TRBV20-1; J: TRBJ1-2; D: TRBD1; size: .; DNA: TGCAGTGCTCAGGGGGCAGTTTCCTATGGCTACACCTTC; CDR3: CSAQGAVSYGYTF
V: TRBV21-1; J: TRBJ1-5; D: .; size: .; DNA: TGTGCCAGCAGCATCGGGCGGCAGCCCCAGCATTTT; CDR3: CASSIGRQPQHF
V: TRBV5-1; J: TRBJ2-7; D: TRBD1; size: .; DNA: TGCGCCAGCAGCCTAGAGGGACAGGGACGTTTAGGCTACGAGCAGTACTTC; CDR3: CASSLEGQGRLGYEQYF
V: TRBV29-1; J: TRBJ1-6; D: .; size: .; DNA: TGCAGCGTTGCCGTGAATTATAATTCACCCCTCCACTTT; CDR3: CSVAVNYNSPLHF
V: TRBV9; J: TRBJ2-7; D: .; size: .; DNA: TGTGCCAGCAGCGAAGGGGGGAAGTACGAGCAGTACTTC; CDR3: CASSEGGKYEQYF
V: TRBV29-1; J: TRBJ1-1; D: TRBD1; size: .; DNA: TGCAGCGCCCAGGACAGGGTAATCGCTGAAGCTTTCTTT; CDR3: CSAQDRVIAEAFF
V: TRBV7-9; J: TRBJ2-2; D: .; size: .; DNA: TGTGCCAGCAGCTGGGCTAGTCGGCCCGATATCGGGGAGCTGTTTTTT; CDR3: CASSWASRPDIGELFF
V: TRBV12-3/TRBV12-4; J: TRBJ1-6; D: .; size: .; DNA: TGTGCCAGCAGTTTCTTTCGGACAGTCAATTCACCCCTCCACTTT; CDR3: CASSFFRTVNSPLHF
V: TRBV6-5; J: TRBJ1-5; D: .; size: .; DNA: TGTGCCAGCAGCGCAAGTCAGGGGTTGCAGCCCCAGCATTTT; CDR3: CASSASQGLQPQHF